This T cell receptor beta chain was sequenced during a study of T cells in Graves' hyperthyroidism and ophthalmopathy. Looking at the study overall: Upon initial diagnosis and before any treatment, peripheral blood was collected.

This CDR3 is 13 amino acids long. Germline CDR1 and CDR2: MRHNA and SNTAGT. With 4 bases removed from V and 5 bases from J, the gap between germline ends came to 11 bases. Using RNA transcripts as the source, TCR beta CDR3 regions were amplified. The HTBI primer set served for first-round RT-PCR of the TCR CDR3. TCRdb fed the multiplex PCR reads into MiXCR, producing one record per CDR3 protein. Altogether over 700,000 distinct CDR3 sequences are present, roughly 37% being singletons, with the ten largest covering approximately 8.7%. This clonotype was seen ten or more times. Each diagnosis was grounded in clinical symptoms, serum thyroxine and TRAb, thyroid ultrasound, and orbital computed tomography.

This chain uses TRBV6-4 with TRBJ2-5; D gene uncertain. The sequence was collected from a man aged 18 to 30 with Graves' hyperthyroidism. The material sequenced was blood. CDR3 amino acids: CASSVRLGETQYF. For the CDR3, the DNA is TGTGCCAGCAGTGTAAGACTCGGGGAGACCCAGTACTTC.